This T cell receptor beta chain emerged from a study of blood T cell repertoires in COVID-19. Sequencing was performed with immunoSEQ multiplex PCR; in TCRdb, only in-frame clones are kept and a portion is missing. The sample consists of about 180,000 clones, about 86% of them appearing once. Trimming removed 3 bases from V and 5 bases from J; junction bases left unmatched: 8. This CDR3 has 15 residues. Germline values: CDR1 SGHRS, CDR2 YFSETQ. What was sequenced was peripheral blood. The chain carries TRBV5-1 and TRBJ2-5; 9 nucleotides line up with TRBD1. This TCR was sampled from a man aged 50 to 60 with active or convalescent COVID-19. CDR3 nucleotides: TGCGCCAGCAGCTCCTTACAGGGGGCGAGGGAGACCCAGTACTTC. Protein sequence: CASSSLQGARETQYF.